This T cell receptor beta chain is drawn from a study of OX40 agonist ivuxolimab in advanced cancers. The protocol was immunoSEQ multiplex PCR, while the TCRdb copy is restricted to in-frame clones and leaves out a portion. Among around 61,000 clones listed, about 90% were seen once. V was pared by 4 bases and J by 8 bases, with 21 bases between. The length of the CDR3 is 16 residues. Per the germline V gene, CDR1 is LNHDA and CDR2 is SQIVND (reference sequence). The sequences come from CD4+ or CD8+ T cells sorted from blood, collected in a trial of the OX40 agonist ivuxolimab. The chain is built from TRBV19 and TRBJ2-4; D unresolved. The source is an adult with an advanced solid tumor such as melanoma, head and neck, liver or kidney cancer. The CDR3 DNA sequence: TGTGCCAGTAGTAGTTGGGATTCTCTCTCCCCGGACATTCAGTACTTC. Its protein is CASSSWDSLSPDIQYF.